The 4 T cell receptor beta chains below come from one sample, sequenced in a study of T-cell reconstitution after alpha-beta-depleted transplantation in children. Preparation of the TCRbeta library was carried out with unique molecular identifiers. TCRdb fed the PCR reads into MiXCR, producing one record per CDR3 protein. The sample holds about 200,000 distinct CDR3 sequences, roughly 8.3% seen once. Specimen: PBMCs, mostly from graft donor cells, collected 360 days after TCRalphabeta/CD19-depleted stem cell transplant. The receptors shown here come from a male patient aged 2 to 9 who had a stem cell transplant for acute myeloid leukemia, so the T cells may come from the graft donor.

This clonotype occurred many times. The junction differs from germline at one of its ends, possibly a read error. The chain has TRBV7-7 and TRBJ2-1, with TRBD1 matching 11 bases. Germline V gene data show CDR1 as SSHAT and CDR2 as FNYEAQ (reference sequence). The CDR3 runs to 15 residues. The CDR3 sequence is CASSFGQGANNEQFF. DNA for the CDR3: TGTGCTAGCAGCTTCGGACAGGGGGCGAACAATGAGCAGTTCTTC.

There are many counts of this clonotype. This chain links TRBV5-1 with TRBJ2-2, with D unclear. The CDR3 contains 15 residues. V was shortened by 3 bases and J by 4 bases, with 13 bases between the two germline ends. Germline CDR1 SGHRS, CDR2 YFSETQ. Written as DNA, the CDR3 is TGCGCCAGCAGCTGGAGAGGTTCCGGCACCGGGGAGCTGTTTTTT. Translated: CASSWRGSGTGELFF.

This clonotype was counted many times. The chain carries TRBV5-1 and TRBJ1-6, with D perhaps TRBD1 (5 bases). The CDR3 length is 16 residues. Germline CDR1 SGHRS, CDR2 YFSETQ. V was shortened by 2 bases and J by 0 bases, with 9 bases between the two germline ends. CDR3 sequence (DNA): TGCGCCAGCAGCTTAATGGGGCCCTCCTATAATTCACCCCTCCACTTT. It is translated as CASSLMGPSYNSPLHF. The complete variable domain, with remaining parts taken from reference TRBV5-1 and TRBJ1-6, reads KAGVTQTPRYLIKTRGQQVTLSCSPISGHRSVSWYQQTPGQGLQFLFEYFSETQRNKGNFPGRFSGRQFSNSRSEMNVSTLELGDSALYLCASSLMGPSYNSPLHFGNGTRLTVT.

This clonotype was seen a few times. The chain employs TRBV28 and TRBJ2-7; TRBD2 aligns across 9 bases. Germline V CDR1 and CDR2: MDHEN, SYDVKM. Losses at the gene ends were 6 bases for V and 5 bases for J; bases not matched to a gene: 8. CDR3 length: 14 residues. The CDR3 nucleotides read TGTGCCAGCAGCTTAGCGGGAGATGGCCACGAGCAGTACTTC. This sequence encodes CASSLAGDGHEQYF.